The sequence of this TCR beta chain was determined in a study of molecular identifiers for immune sequencing clone quantification. Across the study: In replicates, the authors split RNA from roughly 20,000 or 100,000 naive CD8 cells five ways and sequenced four. The study's findings and limits: Beyond 20 RNA copies, clones held over 99% of effector molecules, compared with under 1% in naive cells. Because of identical TCR molecules sharing a barcode, sizes of highly expanded clones could be underestimated.

By sample share, this clonotype is medium-sized. The antigen is undetermined. Isolation of naive CD8 T cells was achieved by sorting on a CD8+CD4-CCR7+CD45RA+ phenotype. With V trimmed by 0 bases and J by 0 bases, 15 bases remained unmatched. CDR1 is SGHAT and CDR2 is FQNNGV in the germline V gene. The CDR3 length is 21 residues. Via MiXCR, TCRdb re-called the PCR reads, giving one row per CDR3 protein. The sample records some 40,000 distinct CDR3 sequences, about 18% being singletons. Sequencing was performed on naive CD8+ T cells from blood, with Jurkat cell RNA spiked in. Stated subset: FACS-sorted CD8+CD4-CCR7+CD45RA+ naive T cells. The chain links TRBV11-2 to TRBJ2-1, with 9 positions matching TRBD2. This TCR derives from a human donor in good health. Some libraries in this study had Jurkat cell RNA spiked in. CDR3 DNA sequence: TGTGCCAGCAGCTTAGAGCCCAACCTTAGCGGGAGACCCCCCTCCTACAATGAGCAGTTCTTC. It codes for CASSLEPNLSGRPPSYNEQFF.